The clone carrying this T cell receptor beta chain was detected a few times. Its antigen is not known. This record belongs to a study of post-analysis software for immune sequencing data. General study points: The study found TRBV5-6, TRBV5-1 and TRBV20-1 among 5 or 6 TRBV segments more frequent in patients than controls.

Incorporated into the TCR beta cDNA libraries were unique molecular identifiers, which served to reduce PCR and sequencing biases. TCRdb re-called the PCR reads with MiXCR, one entry per CDR3 protein. The sample carries about 540,000 distinct CDR3 sequences, under 40% recorded once. CDR3 length equals 15 residues. Losses at the gene ends were 0 bases for V and 5 bases for J; bases not matched to a gene: 1. Germline lookup yields CDR1 SGDLS and CDR2 YYNGEE. V usage is TRBV9 and J usage is TRBJ2-5, with 13 nucleotides matching TRBD2. Sequenced: blood. The TCR was taken from a girl younger than 18 with multiple sclerosis. The DNA of the CDR3 is TGTGCCAGCAGCGTAGAGACTAGCGGGGGGGAGACCCAGTACTTC. This sequence encodes CASSVETSGGETQYF.